Listed here are 25 T cell receptor beta chains from one sample, sequenced in a study of shared clonotypes between healthy human individuals. Assay used: immunoSEQ multiplex PCR; TCRdb lists only in-frame clones, some missing. The sample lists about 2.4 million clones, about 92% occurring once. The sample was naive CD4+ T cells sorted from blood. Subset specified: CD45RA+ positively selected. Receptors originate from a man aged 18 to 30 in good health.

The genes are TRBV9 and TRBJ2-7, with 7 bases fitting TRBD1. The trim removed 5 bases at V and 2 bases at J, leaving 19 bases unmatched. The CDR3 totals 18 residues. Germline V gives CDR1 SGDLS, CDR2 YYNGEE. Here the CDR3 reads CASSPHLGSGGVAYEQYF. The CDR3 DNA sequence: TGTGCCAGCAGTCCCCATTTGGGTTCAGGGGGAGTAGCCTACGAGCAGTACTTC.

The rearrangement links TRBV15 to TRBJ2-7; 9 bases fit TRBD2. The germline V gene encodes CDR1 LNHNV and CDR2 YYDKDF (reference sequence). The ends lost 1 base at V and 0 bases at J; junction bases unmatched: 7. The CDR3 totals 17 residues. CDR3 DNA: TGTGCCACCAGCAGAGTTTTTAGCGGGAGCCCCTCCTACGAGCAGTACTTC. This translates into CATSRVFSGSPSYEQYF.

The genes are TRBV2 and TRBJ2-3; TRBD2 matches at 13 bases. Germline V gene data show CDR1 as SNHLY and CDR2 as FYNNEI. This CDR3 has 17 residues. The V gene end was trimmed by 4 bases and the J gene end by 8 bases; junction bases not matched to a gene: 12. CDR3 protein: CASSAGLAGSPQSTQYF. Written as DNA, the CDR3 is TGTGCCAGCAGTGCGGGACTAGCGGGGAGTCCACAGAGTACGCAGTATTTT.

A single count supports this clone. J is TRBJ2-3 and V is TRBV10-1, with TRBD2 matching over 12 bases. There are 18 residues in the CDR3. CDR1 is WNHNN, CDR2 SYGVQD, per germline (reference sequence). V lost 4 bases to trimming and J lost 0 bases; unmatched junction nucleotides: 8. The CDR3 protein is CASSVGLAGPTSTDTQYF. The DNA of the CDR3 is TGCGCCAGCAGTGTTGGACTAGCGGGGCCGACTAGCACAGATACGCAGTATTTT.

The gene calls are TRBV6-5 and TRBJ2-1; 10 bases agree with TRBD2. Trimming took 2 bases from V and 5 from J; bases not matched to a gene: 3. The CDR3 loop spans 15 amino acids. Germline V gene sequence: CDR1 MNHEY, CDR2 SVGAGI. CDR3 sequence (DNA): TGTGCCAGCAGTTACACTAGCGGGATAAACAATGAGCAGTTCTTC. As protein: CASSYTSGINNEQFF.

This chain's CDR3 is CASTIRVNQPQHF. The CDR3 nucleotides read TGTGCCAGTACAATCCGGGTCAATCAGCCCCAGCATTTT. This sequence joins TRBV19 and TRBJ1-5; no clear D. CDR3 length: 13 amino acids. Per the germline V gene, CDR1 is LNHDA and CDR2 is SQIVND (reference sequence). V was cut by 7 bases and J by 3 bases, with 10 bases left in between.

The chain recombines TRBV18 with TRBJ2-1, with TRBD2 matching 8 bases. The CDR3 spans 16 residues. The V gene's germline CDR1 is KGHSH and CDR2 LQKENI. J lost 8 bases, V lost 1 base, and 10 bases had no gene match. This chain's CDR3 is CASSPLAGSVRDEQFF. The CDR3 bases are TGTGCCAGCTCACCACTAGCGGGATCGGTAAGGGATGAGCAGTTCTTC.

With regard to this clone: Its ends do not fully match the called genes, so a read error is possible. The CDR3 loop is CATRRDALGNTQYF. The CDR3 bases are TGTGCCACCAGAAGAGACGCCCTAGGCAATACCCAGTACTTC. The chain couples TRBV15 to TRBJ2-5, with D hard to call. CDR3 size: 14 residues. Germline lookup yields CDR1 LNHNV and CDR2 YYDKDF (reference sequence).

The chain joins TRBV29-1 to TRBJ1-3, with D possibly matching TRBD1 (5 bases). CDR1 and CDR2 from the germline V gene are SQVTM and ANQGSEA. V lost 5 bases to trimming and J lost 4 bases, with 12 bases between them. This CDR3 comprises 13 residues. The CDR3 DNA follows: TGCAGCGTTCTGGCGGGACCAGGAAACACCATATATTTT. It is translated as CSVLAGPGNTIYF.

V gene TRBV19 combines with J gene TRBJ1-2; D gene uncertain. Germline V CDR1 and CDR2: LNHDA, SQIVND (reference sequence). This CDR3 is built from 13 residues. The V gene lost 4 bases and the J gene lost 5 bases, with 11 bases spanning the gap. For the CDR3, the DNA is TGTGCCAGTAGTACTCTTACAGAGTATGGCTACACCTTC. The encoded protein is CASSTLTEYGYTF.

This clone was observed a few times. V is TRBV30 and J is TRBJ1-4, with D possibly being TRBD1 (5 bases). V was trimmed by 2 bases and J by 4 bases, leaving 11 bases between them. The CDR3 runs 14 residues. CDR1 GTSNPN and CDR2 SVGIG come from the germline V gene (reference sequence). The DNA for the CDR3 is TGTGCCTGGAGTATGGGGAGGGGTAATGAAAAACTGTTTTTT. Protein product: CAWSMGRGNEKLFF.

The rearrangement links TRBV6-1 to TRBJ2-1; 7 bases map to TRBD1. V shed 6 bases, J shed 6 bases, and the junction held 8 bases outside the gene matches. Germline CDR1 reads MNHNS; CDR2 reads SASEGT. The length of the CDR3 is 14 residues. In nucleotides, the CDR3 is TGTGCCAGCAGGGACAGGCCCCCTTCCAATGAGCAGTTCTTC. Amino acid sequence: CASRDRPPSNEQFF.

The rearrangement joins TRBV9 to TRBJ1-1; D gene unclear. CDR1 is SGDLS and CDR2 is YYNGEE in the germline V gene. The CDR3 has 14 residues. V shed 4 bases and J shed 1 base, with 11 bases lying between them. CDR3 protein: CASSPQVENTEAFF. The CDR3 DNA sequence: TGTGCCAGCAGCCCCCAGGTGGAGAACACTGAAGCTTTCTTT.

The V and J genes are TRBV6-1 and TRBJ1-4; TRBD1 might be the D (6 bases). The CDR3 runs 14 residues. V lost 3 bases and J lost 8, with 13 bases in between. The germline gives CDR1 MNHNS, CDR2 SASEGT. Here the CDR3 reads CASSEGDTREKLFF. As DNA, the CDR3 is TGTGCCAGCAGTGAGGGGGACACACGAGAAAAACTGTTTTTT.

This clone was counted between two and nine times. The genes are TRBV30 and TRBJ1-5; D remains ambiguous. The CDR3 totals 14 residues. CDR1 is GTSNPN and CDR2 is SVGIG in the germline V gene (reference sequence). Trimming took 3 bases from V and 0 from J, leaving 9 bases between them. The CDR3 loop reads CAWSRTYSNQPQHF. CDR3 sequence (DNA): TGTGCCTGGAGCAGGACCTATAGCAATCAGCCCCAGCATTTT.

J is TRBJ2-7 and V is TRBV5-1; weak D call: TRBD1 (5 bases). Trimming left V 4 bases short and J 7 bases short, with 21 bases between. The CDR3 sequence is 15 residues long. From germline, CDR1 is SGHRS and CDR2 YFSETQ. CDR3 sequence (DNA): TGCGCCAGCAGCCTTGGGGCCCTCCGAGATAGTGAGCAGTACTTC. Translated: CASSLGALRDSEQYF. Full variable domain (missing parts from reference TRBV5-1 and TRBJ2-7): KAGVTQTPRYLIKTRGQQVTLSCSPISGHRSVSWYQQTPGQGLQFLFEYFSETQRNKGNFPGRFSGRQFSNSRSEMNVSTLELGDSALYLCASSLGALRDSEQYFGPGTRLTVT.

The gene calls are TRBV6-4 and TRBJ2-2, with TRBD2 identical over 12 bases. The CDR3 extends over 16 amino acids. Per germline, CDR1 MRHNA and CDR2 SNTAGT. J was trimmed by 0 bases and V by 8 bases; bases with no gene match: 4. The CDR3: CASATSGSANTGELFF. The CDR3, as DNA: TGTGCCAGCGCGACTAGCGGGAGCGCGAACACCGGGGAGCTGTTTTTT.

Concerning this clone itself: The same CDR3 can be traced to other DNA sequences in this sample. This chain connects TRBV5-4 to TRBJ2-3; D gene unclear. Between the trimmed V and J ends, which lost 4 bases and 4 bases, there was a span of 10 bases. CDR3 size: 13 residues. The germline V gene encodes CDR1 SGHNT and CDR2 YYREEE (reference sequence). The CDR3 loop is CASSPPSADTQYF. The CDR3 region has the DNA TGTGCCAGCAGCCCCCCTTCGGCAGATACGCAGTATTTT.

To note about this clone: This sample also contains other DNA sequences that code for the same CDR3. The chain uses TRBV29-1 and TRBJ1-1; no definite D call. The V gene lost 4 bases and the J gene lost 0 bases, with 9 bases spanning the gap. The germline V gene has CDR1 SQVTM and CDR2 ANQGSEA. The CDR3 length is 13 residues. The CDR3 DNA follows: TGCAGCGTTGTGGGCAGATTGAACACTGAAGCTTTCTTT. This codes for CSVVGRLNTEAFF. The full variable domain, completed using reference TRBV29-1 and TRBJ1-1, is SAVISQKPSRDICQRGTSLTIQCQVDSQVTMMFWYRQQPGQSLTLIATANQGSEATYESGFVIDKFPISRPNLTFSTLTVSNMSPEDSSIYLCSVVGRLNTEAFFGQGTRLTVV.

The gene calls are TRBV30 and TRBJ1-1; weak D call: TRBD1 (6 bases). Trimming took 4 bases from V and 0 from J, leaving 15 bases between them. Germline V lookup: CDR1 GTSNPN, CDR2 SVGIG (reference sequence). The CDR3 contains 15 residues. This CDR3 is CAWIGGLGMNTEAFF. The CDR3 DNA sequence: TGTGCCTGGATCGGGGGGCTGGGGATGAACACTGAAGCTTTCTTT.

Note on this clone: Other nucleotide sequences in the sample specify the same CDR3. The rearrangement links TRBV11-2 to TRBJ1-1; the D is unclear. V was cut by 0 bases and J by 4 bases, with 6 bases left in between. Germline loops: CDR1 SGHAT, CDR2 FQNNGV. CDR3 length equals 13 residues. CDR3 loop: CASSLERGTEAFF. For the CDR3, the DNA is TGTGCCAGCAGCTTAGAGAGAGGCACTGAAGCTTTCTTT.

With respect to this clone: Other nucleotide sequences in the sample specify the same CDR3. The CDR3 nucleotides are TGTGCCAGTAGTCTTACTAGCGGCACAGATACGCAGTATTTT. Translation gives CASSLTSGTDTQYF. This sequence joins TRBV19 and TRBJ2-3; 7 positions match TRBD2. The germline V gene has CDR1 LNHDA and CDR2 SQIVND (reference sequence). V lost 5 bases and J lost 1; bases outside the gene matches: 3. This CDR3 spans 14 amino acids.

Comments on this clone: This CDR3 is also generated by other DNA sequences in the sample. The J gene is TRBJ2-7, the V gene TRBV18; 8 bases line up with TRBD1. Germline CDR1 reads KGHSH; CDR2 reads LQKENI. The CDR3 is 14 residues long. J gave up 2 bases and V 3 bases, and 3 bases lay outside the gene matches. CDR3 in DNA: TGTGCCAGCTCACCCCCGGGACAGGCCTACGAGCAGTACTTC. Translated, it gives CASSPPGQAYEQYF.

In DNA form, the CDR3 reads TGTGCCAGCAGTGTCAACCCTCATGGAAGCAATCAGCCCCAGCATTTT. Translating gives CASSVNPHGSNQPQHF. The genes are TRBV2 and TRBJ1-5, with D uncertain. The CDR3 runs 16 residues. Looked up from germline, CDR1 is SNHLY and CDR2 is FYNNEI. Trimming left V 4 bases short and J 1 base short, with 14 bases between. Using reference TRBV2 and TRBJ1-5 for the parts outside the CDR3, the full variable domain is EPEVTQTPSHQVTQMGQEVILRCVPISNHLYFYWYRQILGQKVEFLVSFYNNEISEKSEIFDDQFSVERPDGSNFTLKIRSTKLEDSAMYFCASSVNPHGSNQPQHFGDGTRLSIL.

V gene TRBV7-3 combines with J gene TRBJ2-1; a possible D gene is TRBD2 (6 bases). The CDR3 spans 16 residues. Trimming cost V 6 bases and J 10 bases, with 25 bases left between them. Germline-derived CDR1 and CDR2 are SGHTA and FQGTGA. The CDR3 spells CASRLAPTSGGGEQFF. The CDR3 nucleotides read TGTGCCAGCAGGTTGGCCCCTACTTCCGGGGGAGGCGAGCAGTTCTTC.